The 22 T cell receptor beta chains listed next were all sequenced from one sample in a study of identifying expanded T cells in peripheral blood. Produced via immunoSEQ multiplex PCR; TCRdb's table is partial and in-frame only. The repertoire holds approximately 120,000 clones, with approximately 90% as singletons. The specimen sequenced was blood. These receptors were obtained from a person aged 18 to 69 in good health.

This chain links TRBV18 with TRBJ2-1; the match to TRBD1 covers 8 bases. The J segment lost 1 base and the V segment lost 2 bases, leaving 13 bases of the junction unmatched. The CDR3 has 19 residues. Looked up from germline, CDR1 is KGHSH and CDR2 is LQKENI. The CDR3 bases are TGTGCCAGCTCACCATTCCTTTTACAGGGGGGCTTATCCTACAATGAGCAGTTCTTC. Amino acid sequence: CASSPFLLQGGLSYNEQFF.

The V gene is TRBV30, the J gene TRBJ2-5, with 8 bases fitting TRBD1. Looked up from germline, CDR1 is GTSNPN and CDR2 is SVGIG (reference sequence). This CDR3 spans 12 amino acids. V lost 8 bases, J lost 9 bases, and 11 bases stayed unmatched. Written as DNA, the CDR3 is TGTGCCATAGGGACAGGCGGGATGGCCCAGTACTTC. It encodes CAIGTGGMAQYF.

This clone was observed a few times. This rearrangement joins TRBV28 to TRBJ2-1; 13 bases match TRBD2. CDR3 length: 16 residues. V trimming: 3 bases; J trimming: 8 bases; junction bases outside the gene matches: 7. CDR1 is MDHEN and CDR2 is SYDVKM in the germline V gene. In nucleotides, the CDR3 is TGTGCCAGCAGTTTCCTGACTAGCGGGAGGCCCGATGAGCAGTTCTTC. Amino acids: CASSFLTSGRPDEQFF.

A few counts support this clone. The chain combines TRBV6-1 with TRBJ1-2; 7 nucleotides align to TRBD1. CDR1 and CDR2 from the germline V gene are MNHNS and SASEGT. The J segment lost 4 bases and the V segment lost 4 bases, leaving 3 bases of the junction unmatched. The CDR3 length is 13 residues. The CDR3 loop reads CASSVQGSYGYTF. The CDR3 bases are TGTGCCAGCAGTGTACAGGGGTCCTATGGCTACACCTTC.

This sequence joins TRBV19 and TRBJ1-2; D unresolved. V shed 10 bases and J shed 4 bases, with 16 bases lying between them. Per germline, CDR1 LNHDA and CDR2 SQIVND (reference sequence). There are 13 residues in the CDR3. In DNA, the CDR3 is TGTGCCATTTCGGGGAAGGGCGTCTATGGCTACACCTTC. The encoded protein is CAISGKGVYGYTF.

The chain joins TRBV5-1 to TRBJ1-4; D unresolved. Germline lookup yields CDR1 SGHRS and CDR2 YFSETQ. The V end was cut by 3 bases, the J end by 0 bases, with 12 bases between. CDR3 length: 16 residues. CDR3 protein: CASSYTDFATNEKLFF. The CDR3 DNA follows: TGCGCCAGCAGCTACACTGACTTTGCAACTAATGAAAAACTGTTTTTT.

The chain joins TRBV6-1 to TRBJ1-5; 7 bases match TRBD1. After removal of 4 bases from V and 11 bases from J, the junction contained 11 bases not matched to a gene. The CDR3 has 14 residues. CDR1 is MNHNS, CDR2 SASEGT, per germline. This chain's CDR3 is CASSASGGGGAQHF. CDR3 DNA: TGTGCCAGCAGTGCCTCAGGGGGGGGAGGTGCCCAGCATTTT.

V gene TRBV28 combines with J gene TRBJ2-2; a weak D match, TRBD1 (6 bases). Looked up from germline, CDR1 is MDHEN and CDR2 is SYDVKM. The CDR3 length is 17 residues. V was cut by 5 bases and J by 7 bases, with 23 bases left in between. CDR3 sequence reads: CASSVQPVGAKNGELFF. Here the CDR3 DNA reads TGTGCCAGCAGTGTACAGCCGGTGGGGGCAAAGAACGGGGAGCTGTTTTTT.

The chain has TRBV7-9 and TRBJ2-2; D is unresolved. Trimming left V 3 bases short and J 0 bases short, with 8 bases between. The CDR3 sequence is 15 residues long. Germline V gene lookup returns CDR1 SEHNR and CDR2 FQNEAQ (reference sequence). As DNA, the CDR3 is TGTGCCAGCAGCTTGTTCGGTTCGAACACCGGGGAGCTGTTTTTT. It is translated as CASSLFGSNTGELFF.

This chain links TRBV7-3 with TRBJ2-2; no reliable D call. Trimming removed 5 bases from V and 4 bases from J, with 20 bases in between. Looked up from germline, CDR1 is SGHTA and CDR2 is FQGTGA. The CDR3 spans 17 residues. This chain's CDR3 is CASSLGGSPSGTGELFF. The CDR3 region has the DNA TGTGCCAGCAGCCTAGGCGGCTCCCCTTCGGGCACCGGGGAGCTGTTTTTT.

This chain links TRBV4-3 with TRBJ1-6, with a weak D call TRBD1 (6 bases). The CDR3 has 16 residues. V was clipped by 2 bases and J by 7 bases, with 15 bases between them. CDR1 is LGHNA and CDR2 is YSLEER in the germline V gene. In DNA form, the CDR3 reads TGCGCCAGCAGCCAACAGGGGCCGGGGACCAATTCACCCCTCCACTTT. This codes for CASSQQGPGTNSPLHF.

The gene calls are TRBV4-3 and TRBJ2-7; no reliable D call. Trimming cost V 2 bases and J 4 bases, with 6 bases left between them. From germline, CDR1 is LGHNA and CDR2 YSLEER. This CDR3 comprises 12 residues. The CDR3 nucleotides read TGCGCCAGCAGCCAATCCGGTTACGAGCAGTACTTC. Amino acid sequence: CASSQSGYEQYF.

V usage is TRBV30 and J usage is TRBJ1-6; D unresolved. The CDR3 runs to 16 residues. V was clipped by 2 bases and J by 0 bases, with 11 bases between them. CDR1 GTSNPN and CDR2 SVGIG come from the germline V gene (reference sequence). Written as DNA, the CDR3 is TGTGCCTGGAGTCGGACGGTTAGCTCCTATAATTCACCCCTCCACTTT. Its protein is CAWSRTVSSYNSPLHF.

The rearrangement links TRBV7-3 to TRBJ2-1; TRBD2 matches 7 bases. Looked up from germline, CDR1 is SGHTA and CDR2 is FQGTGA. The length of the CDR3 is 15 residues. J gave up 7 bases and V 5 bases, and 11 bases lay outside the gene matches. The CDR3 spells CASSPQRGDGNEQFF. CDR3 in DNA: TGTGCCAGCAGCCCCCAGCGGGGAGACGGGAATGAGCAGTTCTTC.

The genes are TRBV5-1 and TRBJ1-1; perhaps TRBD1 as D (5 bases). Per the germline V gene, CDR1 is SGHRS and CDR2 is YFSETQ. V lost 6 bases and J lost 5, with 8 bases in between. This CDR3 is built from 11 residues. The CDR3 sequence: CASTSGTEAFF. The DNA of the CDR3 is TGCGCCAGCACTTCAGGGACTGAAGCTTTCTTT.

The DNA of the CDR3 is TGCAGCGCGATACAGAACGACTATGGCTACACCTTC. Translated, it gives CSAIQNDYGYTF. The rearrangement uses TRBV29-1 and TRBJ1-2; D is unresolved. Germline CDR1 SQVTM, CDR2 ANQGSEA. Deletions cut 7 bases from V and 3 bases from J, with 12 bases between. The CDR3 length is 12 residues.

The chain uses TRBV30 and TRBJ2-5, with 10 bases that match TRBD2. The CDR3 sequence is 15 residues long. Trimming removed 4 bases from V and 4 bases from J; junction bases left unmatched: 9. Germline lookup yields CDR1 GTSNPN and CDR2 SVGIG (reference sequence). The CDR3 bases are TGTGCCTGGACTAGGAGCGGGGGGGCCCGAGAGACCCAGTACTTC. It yields the protein CAWTRSGGARETQYF.

The chain carries TRBV11-3 and TRBJ2-2; D unclear. Trimming stripped 4 bases from V and 8 bases from J, with 14 bases between. In germline, CDR1 is SGHNT, CDR2 YENEEA. The CDR3 runs 14 residues. This CDR3 reads CASSSPTYPGELFF. The CDR3, as DNA: TGTGCCAGCAGCTCCCCGACCTACCCGGGGGAGCTGTTTTTT. Variable domain in full (rest from reference TRBV11-3 and TRBJ2-2): EAGVVQSPRYKIIEKKQPVAFWCNPISGHNTLYWYLQNLGQGPELLIRYENEEAVDDSQLPKDRFSAERLKGVDSTLKIQPAELGDSAVYLCASSSPTYPGELFFGEGSRLTVL.

This clone was found a few times. This chain joins TRBV7-6 and TRBJ2-7; the match to TRBD2 covers 7 bases. The CDR3 is 13 residues long. The junction had 7 bases not matched to a gene; V was cut back by 5 bases and J by 6 bases. Germline V gene sequence: CDR1 SGHVS, CDR2 FNYEAQ. The CDR3 here is CASSPWGGSEQYF. For the CDR3, the DNA is TGTGCCAGCAGCCCCTGGGGCGGGAGCGAGCAGTACTTC.

The chain joins TRBV28 to TRBJ1-2, with TRBD1 as a possible D gene (6 bases). V lost 5 bases to trimming and J lost 5 bases, with 18 bases between them. Per germline, CDR1 MDHEN and CDR2 SYDVKM. CDR3 size: 15 residues. The CDR3 protein is CASSPPRGAFYGYTF. The CDR3 region has the DNA TGTGCCAGCAGTCCGCCACGGGGGGCTTTTTATGGCTACACCTTC.

The V call is TRBV19, the J call TRBJ1-2, with unresolved D. Trimming stripped 7 bases from V and 0 bases from J, with 9 bases between. Germline V lookup: CDR1 LNHDA, CDR2 SQIVND (reference sequence). This CDR3 is built from 13 residues. The CDR3 DNA reads TGTGCCAGTATCGACACGCCTAACTATGGCTACACCTTC. This codes for CASIDTPNYGYTF. Filled out from reference TRBV19 and TRBJ1-2, the complete variable domain reads DGGITQSPKYLFRKEGQNVTLSCEQNLNHDAMYWYRQDPGQGLRLIYYSQIVNDFQKGDIAEGYSVSREKKESFPLTVTSAQKNPTAFYLCASIDTPNYGYTFGSGTRLTVV.

The chain combines TRBV9 with TRBJ2-2; TRBD2 aligns across 10 bases. The CDR3 length is 15 residues. V was pared by 4 bases and J by 3 bases, with 3 bases of the junction left unmatched. From germline, CDR1 is SGDLS and CDR2 YYNGEE. CDR3 nucleotides: TGTGCCAGCAGCCCTGGACTAGCGGACACCGGGGAGCTGTTTTTT. This gives the protein CASSPGLADTGELFF.